In this sample, the clone carrying this T cell receptor (beta chain) turned up many times. Its matching antigen is unknown. TCR beta CDR3 sequences were amplified from RNA transcripts. HTBI primers drove first-round RT-PCR of the TCR CDR3. TCRdb passed the multiplex PCR reads through MiXCR, listing each CDR3 protein once. The sample comprises 500,000 to 600,000 distinct CDR3 sequences, around 46% of which are singletons, and roughly 20% rests with the top ten. This entry comes from a study of T cells in Graves' hyperthyroidism and ophthalmopathy. Overall study findings and caveats: Also found in blood were most expanded thyroid clonotypes above 0.001. Using 13 V-J features, a model discriminated ophthalmopathy from stable hyperthyroidism. A median approximately 6.8 months before onset, the model predicted ophthalmopathy.

Patients were excluded for uncontrolled infection, other autoimmune disease, pregnancy or lactation. Germline trimming cut 3 bases from V and 0 bases from J; bases unmatched to any gene: 2. This CDR3 region has 15 residues. Per the germline V gene, CDR1 is SEHNR and CDR2 is FQNEAQ (reference sequence). V and J are TRBV7-9 and TRBJ1-5, with 7 nucleotides matching TRBD1. The clonotype comes from an adult woman with Graves' disease, either hyperthyroidism or ophthalmopathy (not recorded which). Input material: peripheral blood or thyroid tissue (not recorded which). CDR3: CASSFTGDSNQPQHF. DNA of the CDR3: TGTGCCAGCAGCTTTACAGGGGATAGCAATCAGCCCCAGCATTTT.